Shown below are 10 T cell receptor beta chains from a single sample sequenced in a study of Ad26.COV2.S vaccination and SARS-CoV-2 variants. Produced via immunoSEQ multiplex PCR; TCRdb's table is partial and in-frame only. This table has about 280,000 clones, around 87% appearing once. Treatment indicated: roughly 20 received Ad26.COV2.S at low or high dose, single or two shots; about five received placebo; per-sample allocation not given. After the first vaccine or placebo injection, samples were drawn on day 63. Source: peripheral blood, taken in a trial of Ad26.COV2.S vaccine versus placebo. The origin of the receptors is a person aged 18 to 59 who received the Ad26.COV2.S COVID-19 vaccine or a placebo.

The chain uses TRBV6-2 or TRBV6-3 and TRBJ2-3; TRBD1 might be the D (6 bases). The CDR3 totals 14 residues. With 4 bases removed from V and 1 base from J, the gap between germline ends came to 9 bases. Looked up from germline, CDR1 is MNHEY and CDR2 is SVGEGT. The CDR3 bases are TGTGCCAGCAGTTCACAGGGCCGCACAGATACGCAGTATTTT. It codes for CASSSQGRTDTQYF.

The chain recombines TRBV7-9 with TRBJ2-5, with D hard to call. The CDR3 runs to 16 residues. The V gene's germline CDR1 is SEHNR and CDR2 FQNEAQ (reference sequence). With 4 bases removed from V and 1 base from J, the gap between germline ends came to 16 bases. Here the CDR3 DNA reads TGTGCCAGCAGCTGGCGCCGGGCCGCGGTCCAAGAGACCCAGTACTTC. It encodes CASSWRRAAVQETQYF. Full variable domain (outside the CDR3, taken from reference TRBV7-9 and TRBJ2-5): DTGVSQNPRHKITKRGQNVTFRCDPISEHNRLYWYRQTLGQGPEFLTYFQNEAQLEKSRLLSDRFSAERPKGSFSTLEIQRTEQGDSAMYLCASSWRRAAVQETQYFGPGTRLLVL.

The rearrangement links TRBV24-1 to TRBJ2-6; 9 bases fit TRBD1. This CDR3 is built from 17 residues. The V gene end was trimmed by 5 bases and the J gene end by 2 bases; junction bases not matched to a gene: 6. The germline gives CDR1 KGHDR, CDR2 SFDVKD. The CDR3 coding sequence is TGTGCCACCAGTGCACATGACAGGGGGACTGGGGCCAACGTCCTGACTTTC. It codes for CATSAHDRGTGANVLTF.

The chain uses TRBV3-1 (or the pseudogene TRBV3-2) and TRBJ2-6; no clear D. Trimming took off 2 bases at V and 0 bases at J, with 17 bases between the two ends. This CDR3 comprises 19 residues. The germline gives CDR1 LGHDT, CDR2 YNNKEL (reference sequence). CDR3 nucleotides: TGTGCCAGCAGCCAACGTGGGCTTGGATCCCTCTCTGGGGCCAACGTCCTGACTTTC. Residues: CASSQRGLGSLSGANVLTF.

Points on this clone: An end of the junction does not agree with germline; a read error may underlie this. This chain connects TRBV18 to TRBJ1-3; 12 bases align to TRBD1. The CDR3 loop spans 18 amino acids. Germline V gives CDR1 KGHSH, CDR2 LQKENI. CDR3 loop: CASTPGQGAIFSGNTIYF. In nucleotides, the CDR3 is TGTGCCAGCACACCGGGACAGGGGGCAATATTTTCTGGAAACACCATATATTTT.

The chain links TRBV3-1 (or the pseudogene TRBV3-2) to TRBJ2-7; D remains unclear. Deletions cut 4 bases from V and 2 bases from J, with 9 bases between. The CDR3 length is 13 residues. The V gene's germline CDR1 is LGHDT and CDR2 YNNKEL (reference sequence). The CDR3 coding sequence is TGTGCCAGCAGCCGGCGGTCCACCTACGAGCAGTACTTC. It encodes CASSRRSTYEQYF.

The chain links TRBV6-5 to TRBJ2-6; D may be TRBD1 (6 bases). V shed 4 bases and J shed 4 bases, with 8 bases lying between them. Germline CDR1 reads MNHEY; CDR2 reads SVGAGI. The CDR3 loop spans 14 amino acids. The chain's CDR3 is CASSFQGGANVLTF. The CDR3 DNA is TGTGCCAGCAGTTTTCAGGGGGGGGCCAACGTCCTGACTTTC.

This clone came up once. This chain uses TRBV5-4 with TRBJ1-6; D is possibly TRBD1 (5 bases). The V gene lost 2 bases and the J gene lost 10 bases, with 16 bases spanning the gap. The length of the CDR3 is 15 residues. CDR1 and CDR2 (germline): SGHNT, YYREEE (reference sequence). Here the CDR3 DNA reads TGTGCCAGCAGCTTCTTCGGTGGGGCTGGATCACCCCTCCACTTT. Translating gives CASSFFGGAGSPLHF.

This chain joins TRBV5-5 and TRBJ1-6; tentative D call: TRBD1 (6 bases). The CDR3 is 15 residues long. CDR1 is SGHKS and CDR2 is YYEKEE in the germline V gene (reference sequence). V was cut by 4 bases and J by 7 bases, with 15 bases left in between. This chain's CDR3 is CASSPNRDRNSPLHF. Here the CDR3 DNA reads TGTGCCAGCAGCCCGAACAGGGACCGAAATTCACCCCTCCACTTT. Full variable domain (remainder filled in from reference TRBV5-5 and TRBJ1-6): DAGVTQSPTHLIKTRGQQVTLRCSPISGHKSVSWYQQVLGQGPQFIFQYYEKEERGRGNFPDRFSARQFPNYSSELNVNALLLGDSALYLCASSPNRDRNSPLHFGNGTRLTVT.

The chain uses TRBV27 and TRBJ2-3; weak D call: TRBD1 (6 bases). Trimming shortened V by 5 bases and J by 2 bases, and 17 bases separated the two germline ends. The CDR3 contains 16 residues. Per the germline V gene, CDR1 is MNHEY and CDR2 is SMNVEV (reference sequence). The CDR3 spells CASSLRGNLLTDTQYF. The DNA for the CDR3 is TGTGCCAGCAGTCTGAGGGGGAACCTCCTCACAGATACGCAGTATTTT.